This T cell receptor beta chain is from a study of T cells in Graves' hyperthyroidism and ophthalmopathy. Template material for amplifying TCR beta CDR3 regions consisted of RNA transcripts. The HTBI primer set drove a first-round RT-PCR of the TCR CDR3. Each CDR3 protein is one row after TCRdb ran MiXCR on the multiplex PCR reads. The sample has about 640,000 distinct CDR3 sequences, about 14% seen once. Subjects with ophthalmopathy showed a Clinical Activity Score no lower than 3, a NOSPECS grade no lower than 4, and a duration shorter than 3 months. Exclusion criteria comprised uncontrolled infection, other autoimmune disease, pregnancy or lactation. CDR3 size: 18 residues. CDR1 and CDR2 (germline): KGHSH, LQKENI. V shed 3 bases, J shed 1 base, and the junction held 8 bases outside the gene matches. The study, taken as a whole, reports: Most thyroid-expanded clonotypes above 0.001 were also found in blood.

Comment on this clonotype: Its cognate antigen is unknown.

The TCR originated in a woman aged 50 to 60 with Graves' ophthalmopathy. V gene TRBV18 combines with J gene TRBJ2-2; TRBD2 matches 10 bases. Sequencing was carried out using blood. Here the CDR3 reads CASSPSLAGGLNTGELFF. The CDR3 DNA is TGTGCCAGCTCACCCTCCTTAGCGGGAGGATTGAACACCGGGGAGCTGTTTTTT.